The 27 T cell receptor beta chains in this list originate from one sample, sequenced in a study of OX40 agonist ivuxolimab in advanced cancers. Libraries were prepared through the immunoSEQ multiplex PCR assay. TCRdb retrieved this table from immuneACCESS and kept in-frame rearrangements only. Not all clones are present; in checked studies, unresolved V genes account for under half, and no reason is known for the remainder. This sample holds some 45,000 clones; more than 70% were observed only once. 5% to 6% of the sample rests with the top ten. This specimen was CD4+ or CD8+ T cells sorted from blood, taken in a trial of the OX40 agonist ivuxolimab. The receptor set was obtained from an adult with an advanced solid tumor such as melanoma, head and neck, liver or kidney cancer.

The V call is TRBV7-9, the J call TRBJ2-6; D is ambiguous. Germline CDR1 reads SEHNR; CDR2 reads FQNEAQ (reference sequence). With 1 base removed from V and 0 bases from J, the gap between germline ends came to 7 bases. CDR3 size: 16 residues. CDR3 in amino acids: CASSLVVSSGANVLTF. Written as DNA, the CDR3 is TGTGCCAGCAGCTTAGTGGTCTCCTCTGGGGCCAACGTCCTGACTTTC.

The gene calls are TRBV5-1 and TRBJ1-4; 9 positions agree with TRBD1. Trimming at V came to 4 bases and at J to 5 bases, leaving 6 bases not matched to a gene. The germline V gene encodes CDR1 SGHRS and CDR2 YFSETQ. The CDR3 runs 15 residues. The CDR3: CASSQDRGRNEKLFF. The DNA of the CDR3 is TGCGCCAGCAGCCAGGACAGGGGTCGGAATGAAAAACTGTTTTTT.

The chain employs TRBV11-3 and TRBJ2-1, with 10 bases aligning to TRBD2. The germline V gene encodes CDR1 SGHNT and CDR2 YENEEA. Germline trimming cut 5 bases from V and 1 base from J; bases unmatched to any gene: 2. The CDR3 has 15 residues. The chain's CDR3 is CASSRAGGSYNEQFF. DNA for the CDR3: TGTGCCAGCAGCCGAGCGGGAGGGTCCTACAATGAGCAGTTCTTC.

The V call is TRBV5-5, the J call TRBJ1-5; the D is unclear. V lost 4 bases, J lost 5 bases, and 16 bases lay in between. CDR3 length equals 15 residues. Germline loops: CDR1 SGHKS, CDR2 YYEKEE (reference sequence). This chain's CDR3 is CASSRGAGIHQPQHF. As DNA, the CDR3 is TGTGCCAGCAGCCGGGGAGCGGGGATCCATCAGCCCCAGCATTTT.

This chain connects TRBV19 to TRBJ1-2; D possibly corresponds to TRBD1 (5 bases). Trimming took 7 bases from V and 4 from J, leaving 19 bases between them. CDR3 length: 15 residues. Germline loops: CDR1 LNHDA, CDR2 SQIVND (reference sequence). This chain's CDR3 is CASILVSGAPYGYTF. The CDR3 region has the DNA TGTGCCAGTATTCTCGTATCCGGGGCTCCCTATGGCTACACCTTC.

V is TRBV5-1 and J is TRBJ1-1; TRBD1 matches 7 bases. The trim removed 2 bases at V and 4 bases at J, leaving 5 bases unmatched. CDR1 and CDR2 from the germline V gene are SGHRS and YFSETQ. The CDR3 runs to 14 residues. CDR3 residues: CASSLGAGGTEAFF. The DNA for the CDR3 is TGCGCCAGCAGCTTAGGTGCAGGGGGCACTGAAGCTTTCTTT.

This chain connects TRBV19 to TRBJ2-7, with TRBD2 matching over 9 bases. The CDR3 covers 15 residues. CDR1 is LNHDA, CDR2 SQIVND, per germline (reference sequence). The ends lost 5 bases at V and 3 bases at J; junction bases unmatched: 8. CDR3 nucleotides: TGTGCCAGTAGTGCCTCAGTAGCGGGAGACTACGAGCAGTACTTC. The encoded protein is CASSASVAGDYEQYF.

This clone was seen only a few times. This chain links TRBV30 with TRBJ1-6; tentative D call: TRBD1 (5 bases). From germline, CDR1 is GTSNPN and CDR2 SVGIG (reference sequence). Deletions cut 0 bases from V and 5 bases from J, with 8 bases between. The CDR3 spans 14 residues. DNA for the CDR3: TGTGCCTGGAGTGTTGGACACCATAATTCACCCCTCCACTTT. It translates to CAWSVGHHNSPLHF.

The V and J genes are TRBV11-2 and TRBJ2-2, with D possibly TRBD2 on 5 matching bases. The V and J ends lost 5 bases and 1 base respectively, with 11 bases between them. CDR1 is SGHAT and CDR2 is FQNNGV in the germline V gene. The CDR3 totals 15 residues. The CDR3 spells CASSPRRGNTGELFF. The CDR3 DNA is TGTGCCAGCAGCCCGCGACGGGGGAACACCGGGGAGCTGTTTTTT.

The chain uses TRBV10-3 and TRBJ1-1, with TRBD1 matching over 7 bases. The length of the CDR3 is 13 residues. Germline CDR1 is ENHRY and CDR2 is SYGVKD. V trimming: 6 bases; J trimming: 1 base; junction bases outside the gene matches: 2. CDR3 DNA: TGTGCCATCAGACGGACAGGGAACACTGAAGCTTTCTTT. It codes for CAIRRTGNTEAFF.

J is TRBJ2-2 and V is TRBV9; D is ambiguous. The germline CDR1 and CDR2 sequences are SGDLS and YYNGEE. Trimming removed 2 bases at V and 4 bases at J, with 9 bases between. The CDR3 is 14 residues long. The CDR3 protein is CASSVYWGTGELFF. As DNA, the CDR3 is TGTGCCAGCAGCGTCTACTGGGGCACCGGGGAGCTGTTTTTT. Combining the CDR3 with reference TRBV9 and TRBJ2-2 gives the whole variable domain DSGVTQTPKHLITATGQRVTLRCSPRSGDLSVYWYQQSLDQGLQFLIQYYNGEERAKGNILERFSAQQFPDLHSELNLSSLELGDSALYFCASSVYWGTGELFFGEGSRLTVL.

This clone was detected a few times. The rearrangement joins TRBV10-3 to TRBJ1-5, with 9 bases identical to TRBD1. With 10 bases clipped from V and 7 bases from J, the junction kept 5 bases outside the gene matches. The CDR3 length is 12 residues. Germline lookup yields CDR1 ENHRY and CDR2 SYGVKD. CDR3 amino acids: CATSTGGQPQHF. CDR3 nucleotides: TGTGCCACCTCGACAGGGGGACAGCCCCAGCATTTT.

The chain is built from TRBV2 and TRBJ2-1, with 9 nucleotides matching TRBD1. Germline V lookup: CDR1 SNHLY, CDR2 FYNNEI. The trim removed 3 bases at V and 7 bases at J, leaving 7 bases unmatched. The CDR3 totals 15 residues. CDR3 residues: CASSDSRTGDNEQFF. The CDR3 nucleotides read TGTGCCAGCAGTGACTCCCGGACAGGGGATAATGAGCAGTTCTTC.

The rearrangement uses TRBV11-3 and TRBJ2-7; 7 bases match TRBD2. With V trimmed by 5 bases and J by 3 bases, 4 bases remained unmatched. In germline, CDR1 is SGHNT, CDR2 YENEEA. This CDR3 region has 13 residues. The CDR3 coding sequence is TGTGCCAGCAGCAAAGCGGGACTCTACGAGCAGTACTTC. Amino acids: CASSKAGLYEQYF.

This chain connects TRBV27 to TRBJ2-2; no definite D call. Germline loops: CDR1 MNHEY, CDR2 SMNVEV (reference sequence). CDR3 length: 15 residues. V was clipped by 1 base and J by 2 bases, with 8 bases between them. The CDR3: CASSLFVSNTGELFF. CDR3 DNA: TGTGCCAGCAGTTTATTCGTATCTAACACCGGGGAGCTGTTTTTT.

This chain's CDR3 is CASSGGGHHEQYF. The CDR3 DNA reads as TGTGCCAGCAGTGGGGGAGGGCACCACGAGCAGTACTTC. This chain uses TRBV6-1 with TRBJ2-7; 7 bases fit TRBD2. Looked up from germline, CDR1 is MNHNS and CDR2 is SASEGT. The V gene end was trimmed by 4 bases and the J gene end by 5 bases; junction bases not matched to a gene: 5. CDR3 length: 13 residues.

The DNA of the CDR3 is TGCGCCAGCAGCCTGGACCCCTCTGGAAACACCATATATTTT. This sequence encodes CASSLDPSGNTIYF. The gene calls are TRBV5-1 and TRBJ1-3; D is unresolved. Germline V lookup: CDR1 SGHRS, CDR2 YFSETQ. The V end lost 4 bases, the J end lost 0 bases, and 8 bases lay between the germline ends. The CDR3 has 14 residues. Using reference TRBV5-1 and TRBJ1-3 for the parts outside the CDR3, the full variable domain is KAGVTQTPRYLIKTRGQQVTLSCSPISGHRSVSWYQQTPGQGLQFLFEYFSETQRNKGNFPGRFSGRQFSNSRSEMNVSTLELGDSALYLCASSLDPSGNTIYFGEGSWLTVV.

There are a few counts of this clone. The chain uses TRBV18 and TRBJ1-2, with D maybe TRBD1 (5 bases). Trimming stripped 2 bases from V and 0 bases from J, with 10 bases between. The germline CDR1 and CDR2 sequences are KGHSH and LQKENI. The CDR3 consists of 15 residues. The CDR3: CASSPRQIANYGYTF. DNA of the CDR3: TGTGCCAGCTCACCAAGACAGATCGCTAACTATGGCTACACCTTC.

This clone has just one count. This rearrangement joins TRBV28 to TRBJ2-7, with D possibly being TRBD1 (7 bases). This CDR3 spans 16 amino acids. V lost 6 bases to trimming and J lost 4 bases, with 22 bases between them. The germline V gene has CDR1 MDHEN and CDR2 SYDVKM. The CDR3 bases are TGTGCCAGCAGCCCAGGGGGTAGCGGAGGGGGTTACGAGCAGTACTTC. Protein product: CASSPGGSGGGYEQYF.

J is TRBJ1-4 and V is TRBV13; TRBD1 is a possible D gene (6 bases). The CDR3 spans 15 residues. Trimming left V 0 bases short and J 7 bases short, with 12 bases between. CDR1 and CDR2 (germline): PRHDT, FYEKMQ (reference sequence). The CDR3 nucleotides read TGTGCCAGCAGCTTAGGCCAGGGGCTGGGTGAAAAACTGTTTTTT. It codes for CASSLGQGLGEKLFF. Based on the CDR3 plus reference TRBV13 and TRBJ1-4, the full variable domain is AAGVIQSPRHLIKEKRETATLKCYPIPRHDTVYWYQQGPGQDPQFLISFYEKMQSDKGSIPDRFSAQQFSDYHSELNMSSLELGDSALYFCASSLGQGLGEKLFFGSGTQLSVL.

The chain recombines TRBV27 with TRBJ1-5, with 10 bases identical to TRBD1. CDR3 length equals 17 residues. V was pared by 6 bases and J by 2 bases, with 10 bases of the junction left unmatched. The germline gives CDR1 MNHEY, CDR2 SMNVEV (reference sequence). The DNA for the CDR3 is TGTGCCAGCAGGAAGACAGGGGGCGGATTAGGCAATCAGCCCCAGCATTTT. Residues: CASRKTGGGLGNQPQHF.

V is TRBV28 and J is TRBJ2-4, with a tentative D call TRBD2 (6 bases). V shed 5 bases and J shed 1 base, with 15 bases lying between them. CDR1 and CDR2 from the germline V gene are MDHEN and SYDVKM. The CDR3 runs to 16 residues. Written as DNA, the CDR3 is TGTGCCAGCAGTCGTAACACCGGGACTGCCAAAAACATTCAGTACTTC. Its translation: CASSRNTGTAKNIQYF.

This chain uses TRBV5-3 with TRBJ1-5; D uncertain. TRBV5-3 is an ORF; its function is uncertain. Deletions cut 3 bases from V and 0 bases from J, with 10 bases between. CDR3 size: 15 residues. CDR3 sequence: CARSSAENSNQPQHF. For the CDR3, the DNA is TGTGCCAGAAGCTCGGCGGAGAATAGCAATCAGCCCCAGCATTTT.

In DNA, the CDR3 is TGTGCCAGCAGCCAAGTTCGAGAGACCCAGTACTTC. Its translation is CASSQVRETQYF. V usage is TRBV4-2 and J usage is TRBJ2-5; D not certain. The ends were cut back, 1 base at V and 4 bases at J, with 4 bases in the middle. The germline gives CDR1 LGHNA, CDR2 YNFKEQ. The CDR3 totals 12 residues.

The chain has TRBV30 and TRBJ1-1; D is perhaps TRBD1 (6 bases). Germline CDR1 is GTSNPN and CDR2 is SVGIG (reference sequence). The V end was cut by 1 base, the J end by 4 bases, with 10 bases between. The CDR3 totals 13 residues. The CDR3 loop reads CAWSEVGGTEAFF. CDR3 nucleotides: TGTGCCTGGAGTGAGGTAGGGGGCACTGAAGCTTTCTTT.

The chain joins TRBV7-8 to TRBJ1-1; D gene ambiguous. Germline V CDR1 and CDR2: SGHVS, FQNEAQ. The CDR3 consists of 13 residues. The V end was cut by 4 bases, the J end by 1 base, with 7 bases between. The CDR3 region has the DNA TGTGCCAGCAGCTACCAGCAGAACACTGAAGCTTTCTTT. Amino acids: CASSYQQNTEAFF.

CDR3 bases: TGTGCCAGCAGCCCAGTTTGGCGGGAGGGTAATAATGAGCAGTTCTTC. Translation: CASSPVWREGNNEQFF. The chain couples TRBV5-6 to TRBJ2-1; TRBD2 agrees at 9 bases. Per the germline V gene, CDR1 is SGHDT and CDR2 is YYEEEE. Trimming removed 4 bases from V and 7 bases from J; junction bases left unmatched: 12. The CDR3 is 16 residues long.